The clone carrying this TCR beta chain was recorded many times. Its antigen is undetermined. These data are taken from a study of metastatic and nonmetastatic thyroid tumors. Study-level information: Repertoires from malignant and benign thyroid patients were compared across blood and tumor or nodule tissue. Study conclusions and caveats: Reports indicated that malignant thyroid tumors showed significantly higher TCR beta diversity than benign nodules did, in blood and tumor.

Germline CDR1 GTSNPN, CDR2 SVGIG (reference sequence). V gave up 3 bases and J gave up 5 bases; unmatched junction bases: 1. CDR3 length: 12 residues. Original data processing: The distant-metastasis classifier for papillary thyroid cancer was built from CDR3 differences across clinicopathological groups. TCRdb re-called the PCR reads with MiXCR. TCRdb assigned the V and J calls; the authors' analysis was not used. The table lists 30,000 to 50,000 clones, approximately 20% of them singletons, with roughly an eighth in the top ten. No patient had received any treatment before thyroid surgery. The sequence came from a female donor with papillary thyroid cancer or a benign thyroid nodule (not recorded which). Some clones in this sample may be carry-over from other donors' samples. The chain combines TRBV30 with TRBJ1-2; 9 nucleotides match TRBD1. Source material: tumor tissue. The CDR3 bases are TGTGCCTGGAGGGACAGGGGATATGGCTACACCTTC. Translation: CAWRDRGYGYTF.